These 10 T cell receptor beta chains share one sample of origin, sequenced in a study of blood T cell repertoires in COVID-19. The repertoire was sequenced with immunoSEQ multiplex PCR; TCRdb's copy has only in-frame clones and lacks some. The sample holds about 200,000 clones, 80% to 85% seen once. Material: peripheral blood. The receptor set was obtained from a man aged 35 to 55 with acute or convalescent COVID-19.

Remarks on this clone: Other DNA variants within this sample encode the same CDR3. This chain links TRBV12-3 or TRBV12-4 with TRBJ1-5, with D maybe TRBD1 (5 bases). This CDR3 comprises 12 residues. V lost 4 bases and J 6 bases, leaving 7 bases between the germline ends. Written as DNA, the CDR3 is TGTGCCAGCAGTTCCGACAGTCAGCCCCAGCATTTT. Its translation: CASSSDSQPQHF.

This chain uses TRBV27 with TRBJ1-4; TRBD1 might be the D (6 bases). There are 14 residues in the CDR3. Trimming removed 2 bases at V and 8 bases at J, with 12 bases between. Germline CDR1 and CDR2: MNHEY and SMNVEV (reference sequence). The CDR3 nucleotides read TGTGCCAGCAGTTTAAGGGAGGGGGTAGAAAAACTGTTTTTT. Translated, it gives CASSLREGVEKLFF.

The J gene is TRBJ2-2, the V gene TRBV5-1; the D gene is possibly TRBD1 (6 bases). V gave up 4 bases and J gave up 1 base, with 11 bases separating them. There are 15 residues in the CDR3. CDR1 and CDR2 (germline): SGHRS, YFSETQ. The CDR3 DNA follows: TGCGCCAGCAGCCCTCCGACAGGGAACACCGGGGAGCTGTTTTTT. It specifies CASSPPTGNTGELFF. Combining the CDR3 with reference TRBV5-1 and TRBJ2-2 gives the whole variable domain KAGVTQTPRYLIKTRGQQVTLSCSPISGHRSVSWYQQTPGQGLQFLFEYFSETQRNKGNFPGRFSGRQFSNSRSEMNVSTLELGDSALYLCASSPPTGNTGELFFGEGSRLTVL.

This clone has just one count. The CDR3 sequence: CATSRDGQGYGYTF. CDR3 DNA: TGTGCCACCAGCAGAGATGGACAGGGCTATGGCTACACCTTC. The rearrangement links TRBV15 to TRBJ1-2; 8 positions agree with TRBD1. This CDR3 region has 14 residues. The V and J ends lost 0 bases and 4 bases, in that order; junction bases with no gene match: 1. The germline V gene encodes CDR1 LNHNV and CDR2 YYDKDF (reference sequence).

The chain joins TRBV11-2 to TRBJ2-2, with TRBD1 identical over 7 bases. This CDR3 contains 17 residues. J was trimmed by 3 bases and V by 1 base; bases with no gene match: 8. Germline CDR1 reads SGHAT; CDR2 reads FQNNGV. CDR3 sequence reads: CASSLARGQHYTGELFF. DNA for the CDR3: TGTGCCAGCAGCTTAGCCCGGGGACAGCATTACACCGGGGAGCTGTTTTTT.

There are a few counts of this clone. The chain recombines TRBV5-1 with TRBJ1-3; D perhaps matches TRBD1 (5 bases). Germline values: CDR1 SGHRS, CDR2 YFSETQ. V was pared by 1 base and J by 3 bases, with 11 bases between. This CDR3 region has 15 residues. CDR3 coding DNA: TGCGCCAGCAGCTTGACGGGGGACCTTGGAAACACCATATATTTT. Amino acid sequence: CASSLTGDLGNTIYF.

The chain has TRBV19 and TRBJ1-2; D is uncertain. The ends were cut back, 5 bases at V and 3 bases at J, with 10 bases in the middle. Germline lookup yields CDR1 LNHDA and CDR2 SQIVND (reference sequence). The CDR3 extends over 13 amino acids. This CDR3 reads CASSPRRDYGYTF. The CDR3 DNA is TGTGCCAGTAGTCCCAGACGGGACTATGGCTACACCTTC.

This clone was picked up a small number of times. The rearrangement joins TRBV6-5 to TRBJ1-6; D possibly corresponds to TRBD1 (6 bases). CDR1 and CDR2 (germline): MNHEY, SVGAGI. V was pared by 5 bases and J by 14 bases, with 19 bases between. CDR3 length: 14 amino acids. In nucleotides, the CDR3 is TGTGCCAGCAGTCCAGGGGCAATGCGTCCAACCCTCCACTTT. Its protein is CASSPGAMRPTLHF.

This clone was found a few times. The chain has TRBV11-3 and TRBJ2-1, with 13 bases identical to TRBD2. The J segment lost 4 bases and the V segment lost 3 bases, leaving 3 bases of the junction unmatched. The CDR3 is 16 residues long. The V gene's germline CDR1 is SGHNT and CDR2 YENEEA. The CDR3 reads CASSLGLAGRYNEQFF. The CDR3 DNA sequence: TGTGCCAGCAGCTTGGGACTAGCGGGAAGGTACAATGAGCAGTTCTTC.

The chain employs TRBV6-6 and TRBJ2-2; possible D gene TRBD2, 6 bases. The V and J ends lost 0 bases and 5 bases respectively, with 13 bases between them. The CDR3 has 16 amino acids. CDR1 MNHNY and CDR2 SVGAGI come from the germline V gene (reference sequence). The CDR3 DNA is TGTGCCAGCAGTTACTCGACCGGGAGCGGGACCGGGGAGCTGTTTTTT. It is translated as CASSYSTGSGTGELFF.